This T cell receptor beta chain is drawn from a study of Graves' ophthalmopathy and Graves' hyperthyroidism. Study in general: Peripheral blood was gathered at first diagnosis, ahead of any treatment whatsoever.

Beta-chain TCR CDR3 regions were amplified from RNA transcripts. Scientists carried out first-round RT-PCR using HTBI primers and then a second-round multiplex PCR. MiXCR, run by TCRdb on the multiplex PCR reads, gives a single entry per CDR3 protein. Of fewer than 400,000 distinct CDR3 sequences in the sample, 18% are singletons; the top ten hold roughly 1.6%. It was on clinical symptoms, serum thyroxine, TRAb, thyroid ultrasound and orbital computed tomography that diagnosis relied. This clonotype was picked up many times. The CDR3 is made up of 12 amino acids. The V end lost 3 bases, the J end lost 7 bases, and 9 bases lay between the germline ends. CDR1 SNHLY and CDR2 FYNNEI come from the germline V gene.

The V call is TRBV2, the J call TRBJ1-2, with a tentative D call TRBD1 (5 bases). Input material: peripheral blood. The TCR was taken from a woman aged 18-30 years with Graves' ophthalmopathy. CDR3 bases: TGTGCCAGCAGTGAGGGAGGGGTTGGCTACACCTTC. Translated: CASSEGGVGYTF.